This TCR beta chain was recorded in a study of T-cell memory formation after mild COVID-19. Broader study findings: Nothing showed for sure that second-wave clones peaking on day 37 were SARS-CoV-2 specific. The study found contracting CD4+ clones mainly in CM and EM and contracting CD8+ clones in EMRA.

TCRalpha and TCRbeta libraries used 5'RACE with constant-segment primers and UMIs. Each CDR3 protein gets one entry after TCRdb re-called the 5' RACE reads with MiXCR. The table records 360,000 or so distinct CDR3 sequences, 28% of them present only once. Concerning this clonotype: The target antigen is unknown.

Trimming stripped 3 bases from V and 5 bases from J, with 10 bases between. CDR3 length: 13 residues. The TCR originated in an adult woman who had mild COVID-19 (a few samples of this study predate the infection). Cell type and time point are not known. The sequenced material came from PBMCs or a T cell subset sorted from them (not recorded which). The V gene is TRBV12-3 or TRBV12-4, the J gene TRBJ1-1; D is perhaps TRBD1 (6 bases). CDR3: CASSLAGETEAFF. The CDR3 nucleotides read TGTGCCAGCAGTTTGGCAGGGGAGACTGAAGCTTTCTTT.